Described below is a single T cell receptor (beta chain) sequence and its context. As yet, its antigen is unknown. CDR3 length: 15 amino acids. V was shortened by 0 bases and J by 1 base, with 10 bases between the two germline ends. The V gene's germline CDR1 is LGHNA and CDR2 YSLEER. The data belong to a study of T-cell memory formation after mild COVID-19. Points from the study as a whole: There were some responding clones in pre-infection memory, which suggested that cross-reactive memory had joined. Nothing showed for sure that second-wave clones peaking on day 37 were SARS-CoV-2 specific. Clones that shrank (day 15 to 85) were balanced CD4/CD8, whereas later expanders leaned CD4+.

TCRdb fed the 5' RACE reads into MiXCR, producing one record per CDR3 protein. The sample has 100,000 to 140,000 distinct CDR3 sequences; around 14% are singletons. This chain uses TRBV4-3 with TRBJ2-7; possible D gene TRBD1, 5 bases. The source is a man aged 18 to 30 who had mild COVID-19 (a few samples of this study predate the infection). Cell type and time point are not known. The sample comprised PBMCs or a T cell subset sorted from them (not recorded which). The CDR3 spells CASSQDRARSYEQYF. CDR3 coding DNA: TGCGCCAGCAGCCAAGACAGGGCTAGGTCCTACGAGCAGTACTTC.